The 25 T cell receptor beta chains below were found in one sample sequenced in a study of CD8 T cells in Susac syndrome. A quantity of roughly 0.5 to 1 ug RNA underwent reverse transcription using random hexamers. TCRdb redid the calling of the immunoSEQ multiplex PCR reads with MiXCR, one entry per CDR3 protein. Of 120,000 to 150,000 distinct CDR3 sequences listed, approximately 95% are singletons. Input material: CD4+ T cells from PBMCs. The receptor set was obtained from a human donor in good health.

The chain is built from TRBV12-3 or TRBV12-4 and TRBJ1-1; D is perhaps TRBD1 (5 bases). This CDR3 comprises 13 residues. V was cut by 7 bases and J by 4 bases, with 13 bases left in between. The CDR3 is CASNFGGGTEAFF. CDR3 bases: TGTGCCAGCAATTTTGGGGGAGGCACTGAAGCTTTCTTT.

This rearrangement joins TRBV18 to TRBJ2-7; 9 nucleotides match TRBD1. Germline V CDR1 and CDR2: KGHSH, LQKENI. The CDR3 runs 14 residues. J was trimmed by 6 bases and V by 3 bases; bases with no gene match: 6. This CDR3 is CASSPGTGKSEQYF. The CDR3 coding sequence is TGTGCCAGCTCACCCGGGACAGGGAAGTCCGAGCAGTACTTC.

This clonotype was seen more than once but under ten times. The chain employs TRBV12-3 or TRBV12-4 and TRBJ2-7, with TRBD2 matching over 10 bases. The CDR3 contains 14 residues. V lost 5 bases and J lost 7; bases outside the gene matches: 8. CDR3 nucleotides: TGTGCCAGCAGTCCTCGGACTAGCGGTGGGGAGCAGTACTTC. Translation: CASSPRTSGGEQYF.

The chain uses TRBV7-6 and TRBJ2-2; D might be TRBD2 (5 bases). This CDR3 is built from 15 residues. Germline CDR1 SGHVS, CDR2 FNYEAQ. The germline V and J ends were trimmed by 7 bases and 5 bases, with 17 bases remaining between them. DNA for the CDR3: TGTGCCAGCACCCGCCCGGGGTCGGGTACCGGGGAGCTGTTTTTT. Translation: CASTRPGSGTGELFF.

The J gene is TRBJ1-1, the V gene TRBV5-1, with D unclear. The V end was cut by 3 bases, the J end by 6 bases, with 12 bases between. CDR1 SGHRS and CDR2 YFSETQ come from the germline V gene. The CDR3 runs to 13 residues. This CDR3 reads CASSYVEGSEAFF. DNA for the CDR3: TGCGCCAGCAGCTATGTAGAAGGGTCTGAAGCTTTCTTT.

This chain connects TRBV6-6 to TRBJ1-1, with D unclear. The V end lost 6 bases, the J end lost 11 bases, and 19 bases lay between the germline ends. The CDR3 loop spans 13 amino acids. Germline CDR1 MNHNY, CDR2 SVGAGI (reference sequence). CDR3 loop: CASSPRSIGTAFF. The CDR3, as DNA: TGTGCCAGCAGCCCCCGGTCTATTGGTACGGCTTTCTTT.

This rearrangement joins TRBV10-3 to TRBJ2-5; D unresolved. Germline assignment: CDR1 ENHRY and CDR2 SYGVKD. V lost 0 bases and J 5 bases, leaving 7 bases between the germline ends. The CDR3 loop spans 13 amino acids. The chain's CDR3 is CAISESSSETQYF. CDR3 bases: TGTGCCATCAGTGAGTCTAGCTCTGAGACCCAGTACTTC.

The chain is built from TRBV2 and TRBJ2-1; 8 nucleotides line up with TRBD1. This CDR3 comprises 15 residues. The germline V gene encodes CDR1 SNHLY and CDR2 FYNNEI. The V and J ends lost 5 bases and 4 bases, in that order; junction bases with no gene match: 7. The CDR3 bases are TGTGCCAGCAGTTCCGACAGGGGAGAATACAATGAGCAGTTCTTC. Protein product: CASSSDRGEYNEQFF. Using reference TRBV2 and TRBJ2-1 for the parts outside the CDR3, the full variable domain is EPEVTQTPSHQVTQMGQEVILRCVPISNHLYFYWYRQILGQKVEFLVSFYNNEISEKSEIFDDQFSVERPDGSNFTLKIRSTKLEDSAMYFCASSSDRGEYNEQFFGPGTRLTVL.

The V gene is TRBV20-1, the J gene TRBJ2-7, with TRBD2 matching 7 bases. This CDR3 spans 14 amino acids. Trimming cost V 3 bases and J 4 bases; bases outside gene matches: 9. Germline lookup yields CDR1 DFQATT and CDR2 SNEGSKA (reference sequence). The CDR3 DNA is TGCAGTGCTAGTAAGGCTAGCGGACTATACGAGCAGTACTTC. It translates to CSASKASGLYEQYF.

The genes are TRBV30 and TRBJ2-7; TRBD2 aligns across 9 bases. The germline V gene encodes CDR1 GTSNPN and CDR2 SVGIG (reference sequence). The V gene end was trimmed by 3 bases and the J gene end by 4 bases; junction bases not matched to a gene: 7. CDR3 length: 14 amino acids. The CDR3 DNA is TGTGCCTGGAGCGGCGGGAGGGCCGGGTACGAGCAGTACTTC. Protein product: CAWSGGRAGYEQYF.

The J gene is TRBJ2-3, the V gene TRBV5-4; D ambiguous. CDR1 SGHNT and CDR2 YYREEE come from the germline V gene (reference sequence). Trimming removed 3 bases from V and 3 bases from J, with 11 bases in between. The CDR3 spans 14 residues. CDR3 sequence: CASSSRGLTDTQYF. Here the CDR3 DNA reads TGTGCCAGCAGCTCACGAGGTTTAACAGATACGCAGTATTTT.

V and J are TRBV30 and TRBJ1-5, with D tentatively TRBD1 (5 bases). V was pared by 3 bases and J by 1 base, with 10 bases between. The germline CDR1 and CDR2 sequences are GTSNPN and SVGIG (reference sequence). The CDR3 covers 14 residues. The CDR3 DNA reads TGTGCCTGGAGAGGGGCAGGGAGCAATCAGCCCCAGCATTTT. Its translation: CAWRGAGSNQPQHF.

This rearrangement joins TRBV11-2 to TRBJ2-6; D is perhaps TRBD1 (5 bases). The germline gives CDR1 SGHAT, CDR2 FQNNGV. Trimming shortened V by 5 bases and J by 1 base, and 9 bases separated the two germline ends. The CDR3 spans 15 residues. Here the CDR3 reads CASSTDSSGANVLTF. For the CDR3, the DNA is TGTGCCAGCAGCACTGACAGTTCTGGGGCCAACGTCCTGACTTTC.

The chain joins TRBV10-3 to TRBJ2-1; TRBD2 agrees at 7 bases. The germline gives CDR1 ENHRY, CDR2 SYGVKD. The trim removed 6 bases at V and 1 base at J, leaving 3 bases unmatched. The CDR3 totals 14 residues. In DNA form, the CDR3 reads TGTGCCATCAGAGGGACTACTTCCTACAATGAGCAGTTCTTC. Translated: CAIRGTTSYNEQFF.

The V call is TRBV30, the J call TRBJ1-2; D uncertain. The CDR3 is 14 residues long. The germline V and J ends were trimmed by 0 bases and 7 bases, with 15 bases remaining between them. Per germline, CDR1 GTSNPN and CDR2 SVGIG (reference sequence). The CDR3 loop reads CAWSVGNRAGGYTF. For the CDR3, the DNA is TGTGCCTGGAGTGTCGGGAATCGGGCTGGTGGCTACACCTTC.

This clonotype was recorded once. The V gene is TRBV7-3, the J gene TRBJ1-1, with D perhaps TRBD1 (5 bases). Germline V gene sequence: CDR1 SGHTA, CDR2 FQGTGA. The V gene lost 1 base and the J gene lost 5 bases, with 14 bases spanning the gap. The CDR3 has 15 amino acids. The CDR3 spells CASSLNGQGWTEAFF. In nucleotides, the CDR3 is TGTGCCAGCAGCTTAAATGGACAAGGATGGACTGAAGCTTTCTTT.

This sequence joins TRBV20-1 and TRBJ2-3; TRBD2 matches at 8 bases. V gave up 0 bases and J gave up 2 bases; unmatched junction bases: 7. Germline-derived CDR1 and CDR2 are DFQATT and SNEGSKA (reference sequence). CDR3 length: 16 residues. DNA for the CDR3: TGCAGTGCTAGAGATCTGGCTAGCGGGTTCACAGATACGCAGTATTTT. This codes for CSARDLASGFTDTQYF.

The chain joins TRBV10-3 to TRBJ2-1, with 13 nucleotides matching TRBD2. This CDR3 has 18 amino acids. The V gene's germline CDR1 is ENHRY and CDR2 SYGVKD. Trimming at V came to 8 bases and at J to 0 bases, leaving 10 bases not matched to a gene. CDR3 in amino acids: CAIAPGLAGRSSYNEQFF. DNA of the CDR3: TGTGCCATCGCCCCGGGACTAGCGGGAAGAAGCTCCTACAATGAGCAGTTCTTC.

The chain combines TRBV6-1 with TRBJ2-1, with D perhaps matching TRBD2 (5 bases). Deletions cut 6 bases from V and 5 bases from J, with 20 bases between. This CDR3 comprises 16 residues. The V gene's germline CDR1 is MNHNS and CDR2 SASEGT. The DNA for the CDR3 is TGTGCCAGCAGATCCGACGAGGGAAACTCAAACAATGAGCAGTTCTTC. It codes for CASRSDEGNSNNEQFF.

This clonotype has just one count. The genes are TRBV2 and TRBJ1-4; D remains ambiguous. CDR1 SNHLY and CDR2 FYNNEI come from the germline V gene. V gave up 3 bases and J gave up 8 bases, with 13 bases separating them. The CDR3 loop spans 14 amino acids. CDR3: CASSEVLLREKLFF. The CDR3 nucleotides are TGTGCCAGCAGTGAGGTACTGCTTAGAGAAAAACTGTTTTTT.

This sequence joins TRBV11-2 and TRBJ1-1; D unresolved. In germline, CDR1 is SGHAT, CDR2 FQNNGV. The CDR3 is made up of 13 amino acids. Trimming left V 1 base short and J 10 bases short, with 13 bases between. CDR3 loop: CASSLVGLVGAFF. CDR3 nucleotides: TGTGCCAGCAGCTTAGTGGGTTTAGTTGGAGCTTTCTTT.

V is TRBV5-1 and J is TRBJ2-2, with TRBD1 identical over 9 bases. The CDR3 has 13 residues. CDR1 SGHRS and CDR2 YFSETQ come from the germline V gene. The V gene end was trimmed by 4 bases and the J gene end by 8 bases; junction bases not matched to a gene: 3. CDR3 nucleotide sequence: TGCGCCAGCAGCCCACAGGGGGCAGGGGAGCTGTTTTTT. This encodes CASSPQGAGELFF.

The chain carries TRBV6-2 or TRBV6-3 and TRBJ2-1; D unresolved. V gave up 0 bases and J gave up 0 bases, with 6 bases separating them. The V gene's germline CDR1 is MNHEY and CDR2 SVGEGT. CDR3 length equals 15 residues. The CDR3 sequence: CASSYSPSSYNEQFF. DNA of the CDR3: TGTGCCAGCAGTTACTCCCCCAGCTCCTACAATGAGCAGTTCTTC.

The chain recombines TRBV6-1 with TRBJ1-5; D is uncertain. There are 13 residues in the CDR3. The V gene's germline CDR1 is MNHNS and CDR2 SASEGT. Trimming left V 7 bases short and J 11 bases short, with 18 bases between. The CDR3 protein is CASNPGPSSAQHF. Written as DNA, the CDR3 is TGTGCCAGCAACCCCGGACCGTCGTCCGCCCAGCATTTT.

This sequence joins TRBV7-9 and TRBJ2-6; perhaps TRBD1 as D (5 bases). Germline V lookup: CDR1 SEHNR, CDR2 FQNEAQ (reference sequence). V lost 3 bases and J lost 12, with 21 bases in between. CDR3 size: 16 residues. The CDR3 sequence is CASSFPRLATQGVLTF. CDR3 sequence (DNA): TGTGCCAGCAGCTTCCCCAGGTTGGCCACCCAGGGCGTCCTGACTTTC.